This T cell receptor (beta chain) emerged from a study of Graves' ophthalmopathy and Graves' hyperthyroidism. General observations from the study: The authors also found most expanded thyroid clonotypes above 0.001 frequency in blood.

The TCR beta CDR3 regions underwent amplification from RNA transcripts. The library came from an HTBI-primed first-round RT-PCR and a second-round multiplex PCR. One entry per CDR3 protein results from TCRdb running MiXCR on the multiplex PCR reads. The data hold 500,000 to 700,000 distinct CDR3 sequences, with just under 40% observed a single time. Concerning this clonotype itself: Its matching antigen is unknown.

The germline gives CDR1 MDHEN, CDR2 SYDVKM. The CDR3 covers 15 residues. V trimming: 6 bases; J trimming: 4 bases; junction bases outside the gene matches: 6. The diagnosis combined clinical symptoms, thyroxine, TRAb, thyroid ultrasound and orbital computed tomography scans. This TCR came from an adult man with Graves' hyperthyroidism. The chain carries TRBV28 and TRBJ2-5, with 12 bases lining up with TRBD2. Sequenced input: peripheral blood or thyroid tissue (not recorded which). CDR3 bases: TGTGCCAGCAGCCGTCAGACTAGCGGGGGAGAGACCCAGTACTTC. Protein sequence: CASSRQTSGGETQYF.